This T cell receptor (beta chain) derives from a study of blood T cell repertoires in COVID-19. The CDR3 is made up of 14 amino acids. J gave up 8 bases and V 3 bases, and 3 bases lay outside the gene matches. CDR1 is SNHLY and CDR2 is FYNNEI in the germline V gene. Profiling relied on immunoSEQ multiplex PCR, and the TCRdb table lists in-frame clones only, not all of them. This table holds about 300,000 clones, around 89% found once. The clonotype comes from a young woman who had recovered from COVID-19. The V call is TRBV2, the J call TRBJ1-3; TRBD1 agrees at 11 bases. The source material was peripheral blood. CDR3 DNA sequence: TGTGCCAGCAGTGATGGGACAGGGGGATACACCATATATTTT. As protein: CASSDGTGGYTIYF. Based on the CDR3 plus reference TRBV2 and TRBJ1-3, the full variable domain is EPEVTQTPSHQVTQMGQEVILRCVPISNHLYFYWYRQILGQKVEFLVSFYNNEISEKSEIFDDQFSVERPDGSNFTLKIRSTKLEDSAMYFCASSDGTGGYTIYFGEGSWLTVV.